Shown below are 30 T cell receptor beta chains from a single sample sequenced in a study of Ad26.COV2.S vaccination and SARS-CoV-2 variants. Assay: immunoSEQ multiplex PCR; the TCRdb copy retains only in-frame clones and omits some. Of 450,000 to 550,000 clones listed, about 91% were seen once; the top ten hold around 2.6%. Treatment here: some 20 received Ad26.COV2.S at low or high dose, single or two shots; about 5 received placebo; per-sample allocation not given. Sampling was done on day 63 after the first vaccine or placebo injection. The sample consisted of peripheral blood, taken in a trial of Ad26.COV2.S vaccine versus placebo. The receptors were gathered from a person aged 18-65 years who received the Ad26.COV2.S COVID-19 vaccine or a placebo.

The chain joins TRBV5-1 to TRBJ1-1, with TRBD1 matching 10 bases. The V gene's germline CDR1 is SGHRS and CDR2 YFSETQ. V trimming: 6 bases; J trimming: 7 bases; junction bases outside the gene matches: 12. This CDR3 region has 15 residues. The DNA for the CDR3 is TGCGCCAGCACGGGACAGGGGATTTGGTACGATGAAGCTTTCTTT. Amino acid sequence: CASTGQGIWYDEAFF.

V is TRBV7-6 and J is TRBJ1-1; tentatively, D is TRBD1 (5 bases). The CDR3 spans 17 residues. Germline V CDR1 and CDR2: SGHVS, FNYEAQ. V was trimmed by 2 bases and J by 4 bases, leaving 20 bases between them. DNA for the CDR3: TGTGCCAGCAGCTTACTGCAGGGCCAGGGTGGTGGCACTGAAGCTTTCTTT. Its translation is CASSLLQGQGGGTEAFF.

The gene calls are TRBV7-2 and TRBJ2-3; 9 bases fit TRBD2. CDR1 and CDR2 from the germline V gene are SGHTA and FQGNSA. V lost 5 bases and J lost 4; bases outside the gene matches: 13. CDR3 size: 17 residues. The CDR3 here is CASSPAIWRGGADTQYF. In nucleotides, the CDR3 is TGTGCCAGCAGCCCCGCGATTTGGCGGGGGGGGGCAGATACGCAGTATTTT. Combining the CDR3 with reference TRBV7-2 and TRBJ2-3 gives the whole variable domain GAGVSQSPSNKVTEKGKDVELRCDPISGHTALYWYRQSLGQGLEFLIYFQGNSAPDKSGLPSDRFSAERTGGSVSTLTIQRTQQEDSAVYLCASSPAIWRGGADTQYFGPGTRLTVL.

V gene TRBV7-9 combines with J gene TRBJ2-1, with no clear D. The germline V gene has CDR1 SEHNR and CDR2 FQNEAQ (reference sequence). CDR3 size: 13 residues. V dropped 0 bases and J dropped 5 bases, with 5 bases sitting between them. DNA of the CDR3: TGTGCCAGCAGCTTAGCGACTCACAATGAGCAGTTCTTC. Translated, it gives CASSLATHNEQFF.

The chain employs TRBV3-1 (or the pseudogene TRBV3-2) and TRBJ1-2; D not resolved. The germline gives CDR1 LGHDT, CDR2 YNNKEL (reference sequence). The CDR3 is 16 amino acids. Trimming left V 0 bases short and J 4 bases short, with 15 bases between. This CDR3 reads CASSQDIGVVPYGYTF. The CDR3 DNA reads as TGTGCCAGCAGCCAAGATATTGGGGTCGTACCCTATGGCTACACCTTC.

The chain recombines TRBV30 with TRBJ2-3, with D maybe TRBD2 (6 bases). Trimming shortened V by 2 bases and J by 6 bases, and 24 bases separated the two germline ends. The CDR3 is 17 residues long. CDR1 is GTSNPN, CDR2 SVGIG, per germline (reference sequence). Here the CDR3 DNA reads TGTGCCTGGAGTAGGTCAAGGGCAGTGGGACTCTCGGATACGCAGTATTTT. This sequence encodes CAWSRSRAVGLSDTQYF.

The chain employs TRBV19 and TRBJ2-4; D is unclear. The CDR3 is 14 amino acids. The germline V and J ends were trimmed by 5 bases and 2 bases, with 10 bases remaining between them. The germline V gene encodes CDR1 LNHDA and CDR2 SQIVND (reference sequence). The CDR3 bases are TGTGCCAGTAGTCTCGGACCTACCAAAAACATTCAGTACTTC. Its protein is CASSLGPTKNIQYF.

There are many counts of this clone. The sample carries other DNA sequences with the same CDR3. The chain couples TRBV6-6 to TRBJ1-1; D is ambiguous. The CDR3 loop spans 14 amino acids. V was shortened by 2 bases and J by 1 base, with 8 bases between the two germline ends. Per germline, CDR1 MNHNY and CDR2 SVGAGI (reference sequence). CDR3 nucleotide sequence: TGTGCCAGCAGTTACGGGGAGTGGAACACTGAAGCTTTCTTT. Protein sequence: CASSYGEWNTEAFF.

The chain combines TRBV5-1 with TRBJ2-1; no clear D. Germline V lookup: CDR1 SGHRS, CDR2 YFSETQ. The CDR3 sequence is 15 residues long. V was clipped by 2 bases and J by 0 bases, with 9 bases between them. CDR3 protein: CASSFAGLSYNEQFF. As DNA, the CDR3 is TGCGCCAGCAGCTTCGCCGGGCTCTCCTACAATGAGCAGTTCTTC.

V gene TRBV13 combines with J gene TRBJ2-1, with 8 positions matching TRBD2. The CDR3 extends over 14 amino acids. CDR1 is PRHDT, CDR2 FYEKMQ, per germline (reference sequence). The ends lost 5 bases at V and 8 bases at J; junction bases unmatched: 8. The CDR3 protein is CASSLGLVRYEQFF. The CDR3 coding sequence is TGTGCCAGCAGCCTGGGACTAGTTCGGTATGAGCAGTTCTTC.

The chain carries TRBV3-1 (or the pseudogene TRBV3-2) and TRBJ1-1; weak D call: TRBD1 (6 bases). V was pared by 1 base and J by 1 base, with 10 bases between. CDR1 is LGHDT, CDR2 YNNKEL, per germline (reference sequence). The CDR3 sequence is 15 residues long. The CDR3 DNA is TGTGCCAGCAGCCAAGTCGGGGGGCCGAACACTGAAGCTTTCTTT. Translating gives CASSQVGGPNTEAFF.

The V call is TRBV19, the J call TRBJ1-5, with D unresolved. CDR1 and CDR2 from the germline V gene are LNHDA and SQIVND (reference sequence). V was pared by 3 bases and J by 3 bases, with 12 bases between. This CDR3 has 15 amino acids. This CDR3 reads CASSMGPAANQPQHF. The CDR3 bases are TGTGCCAGTAGTATGGGCCCGGCGGCCAATCAGCCCCAGCATTTT.

The CDR3 reads CASSSTGGNQPQHF. In DNA form, the CDR3 reads TGTGCCAGCAGTTCGACAGGGGGTAATCAGCCCCAGCATTTT. The V call is TRBV28, the J call TRBJ1-5; 9 nucleotides align to TRBD1. V dropped 4 bases and J dropped 4; count of bases not matched to a gene: 2. The germline gives CDR1 MDHEN, CDR2 SYDVKM. There are 14 residues in the CDR3.

The chain links TRBV3-1 (or the pseudogene TRBV3-2) to TRBJ2-2; 10 nucleotides match TRBD1. The CDR3 totals 17 residues. Germline V lookup: CDR1 LGHDT, CDR2 YNNKEL (reference sequence). V was pared by 3 bases and J by 3 bases, with 7 bases of the junction left unmatched. This chain's CDR3 is CASSHDRDRGDTGELFF. The CDR3 DNA follows: TGTGCCAGCAGCCATGACCGGGACAGGGGCGACACCGGGGAGCTGTTTTTT.

This clone occurred once. V gene TRBV3-1 (or the pseudogene TRBV3-2) combines with J gene TRBJ2-7; D is unresolved. Germline CDR1 and CDR2: LGHDT and YNNKEL (reference sequence). V was cut by 4 bases and J by 1 base, with 11 bases left in between. CDR3 length equals 14 residues. The CDR3 loop reads CASSPTASSYEQYF. CDR3 nucleotides: TGTGCCAGCAGCCCCACAGCTTCTTCCTACGAGCAGTACTTC.

V gene TRBV6-5 combines with J gene TRBJ2-2; either TRBD1 or TRBD2 may supply D (5 bases each). V lost 8 bases to trimming and J lost 2 bases, with 12 bases between them. This CDR3 is 14 amino acids long. Germline V lookup: CDR1 MNHEY, CDR2 SVGAGI. The DNA for the CDR3 is TGTGCCAGCGAGCGGACACGAAACACCGGGGAGCTGTTTTTT. As protein: CASERTRNTGELFF.

The chain combines TRBV5-4 with TRBJ2-7; D is unclear. Germline CDR1 is SGHNT and CDR2 is YYREEE (reference sequence). Trimming left V 2 bases short and J 6 bases short, with 9 bases between. The length of the CDR3 is 12 residues. The CDR3 loop reads CASSFGPSEQYF. The DNA for the CDR3 is TGTGCCAGCAGCTTCGGGCCGAGCGAGCAGTACTTC.

The J gene is TRBJ2-1, the V gene TRBV29-1, with 7 bases identical to TRBD1. Germline-derived CDR1 and CDR2 are SQVTM and ANQGSEA. V was clipped by 6 bases and J by 5 bases; unmatched bases: 10. CDR3 length: 14 residues. CDR3 amino acids: CSVVPGGVDNEQFF. The CDR3 coding sequence is TGCAGCGTGGTTCCAGGGGGAGTGGACAATGAGCAGTTCTTC.

This rearrangement joins TRBV20-1 to TRBJ2-3; 9 bases agree with TRBD2. Germline CDR1 is DFQATT and CDR2 is SNEGSKA (reference sequence). This CDR3 has 15 amino acids. V shed 3 bases, J shed 5 bases, and the junction held 9 bases outside the gene matches. As DNA, the CDR3 is TGCAGTGCTAGTGGGCTAGCGGGATGGGGAGATACGCAGTATTTT. Protein sequence: CSASGLAGWGDTQYF.

The rearrangement uses TRBV5-4 and TRBJ2-1; D ambiguous. Per the germline V gene, CDR1 is SGHNT and CDR2 is YYREEE (reference sequence). V was trimmed by 4 bases and J by 5 bases, leaving 10 bases between them. The CDR3 spans 13 residues. The CDR3 loop reads CASSPTANNEQFF. CDR3 bases: TGTGCCAGCAGCCCTACAGCAAACAATGAGCAGTTCTTC. The full variable domain, its missing parts supplied by reference TRBV5-4 and TRBJ2-1, is ETGVTQSPTHLIKTRGQQVTLRCSSQSGHNTVSWYQQALGQGPQFIFQYYREEENGRGNFPPRFSGLQFPNYSSELNVNALELDDSALYLCASSPTANNEQFFGPGTRLTVL.

A single count supports this clone. The J gene is TRBJ2-3, the V gene TRBV7-2; D is uncertain. The V gene's germline CDR1 is SGHTA and CDR2 FQGNSA. The ends were cut back, 0 bases at V and 6 bases at J, with 7 bases in the middle. The CDR3 contains 13 residues. The CDR3 region has the DNA TGTGCCAGCAGCTTAGCGCTCGGGGATACGCAGTATTTT. As protein: CASSLALGDTQYF.

The chain employs TRBV30 and TRBJ2-4; no reliable D call. The CDR3 is 13 amino acids. The germline gives CDR1 GTSNPN, CDR2 SVGIG (reference sequence). V was pared by 0 bases and J by 10 bases, with 13 bases between. The CDR3 spells CAWSVVGAVIQYF. CDR3 sequence (DNA): TGTGCCTGGAGTGTAGTTGGAGCCGTGATTCAGTACTTC.

This clone was recorded only once. The chain combines TRBV19 with TRBJ1-4; D is undetermined. Trimming cost V 5 bases and J 7 bases, with 17 bases left between them. Germline V gene lookup returns CDR1 LNHDA and CDR2 SQIVND (reference sequence). The CDR3 length is 15 residues. CDR3 amino acids: CASSFIGMLGEKLFF. CDR3 coding DNA: TGTGCCAGTAGTTTCATCGGGATGCTCGGTGAAAAACTGTTTTTT. The variable domain in full, completed from reference TRBV19 and TRBJ1-4, reads DGGITQSPKYLFRKEGQNVTLSCEQNLNHDAMYWYRQDPGQGLRLIYYSQIVNDFQKGDIAEGYSVSREKKESFPLTVTSAQKNPTAFYLCASSFIGMLGEKLFFGSGTQLSVL.

The chain joins TRBV19 to TRBJ1-2, with TRBD1 identical over 10 bases. V was clipped by 9 bases and J by 7 bases; unmatched bases: 20. CDR3 size: 17 residues. Germline CDR1 LNHDA, CDR2 SQIVND (reference sequence). Here the CDR3 DNA reads TGTGCCAGCCATTACCGGGACAGGGGACTCCGGGACGGTGGCTACACCTTC. It specifies CASHYRDRGLRDGGYTF.

The chain couples TRBV5-6 to TRBJ1-2; D ambiguous. CDR1 is SGHDT and CDR2 is YYEEEE in the germline V gene. V shed 0 bases and J shed 4 bases, with 7 bases lying between them. This CDR3 is 13 amino acids long. The CDR3: CASSLGGFYGYTF. In nucleotides, the CDR3 is TGTGCCAGCAGCTTGGGTGGGTTCTATGGCTACACCTTC.

The chain employs TRBV9 and TRBJ2-6; a weak D match, TRBD2 (6 bases). Deletions cut 4 bases from V and 0 bases from J, with 14 bases between. This CDR3 region has 17 residues. Germline loops: CDR1 SGDLS, CDR2 YYNGEE. In DNA form, the CDR3 reads TGTGCCAGCAGCTCCAGACTGGACTACTCTGGGGCCAACGTCCTGACTTTC. Encoded protein: CASSSRLDYSGANVLTF.

The genes are TRBV10-3 and TRBJ2-1; the match to TRBD2 covers 9 bases. Germline assignment: CDR1 ENHRY and CDR2 SYGVKD. The CDR3 loop spans 13 amino acids. Losses at the gene ends were 6 bases for V and 8 bases for J; bases not matched to a gene: 5. DNA of the CDR3: TGTGCCATCAGCCTAGCGGGACCGCATGAGCAGTTCTTC. Its protein is CAISLAGPHEQFF.

This chain uses TRBV4-3 with TRBJ2-5; 10 nucleotides match TRBD1. Germline CDR1 LGHNA, CDR2 YSLEER. This CDR3 has 16 residues. The V segment lost 4 bases and the J segment 5 bases; nucleotides outside the gene matches: 10. The CDR3 region is CASSPQWDRGSETQYF. CDR3 nucleotides: TGCGCCAGCAGCCCTCAGTGGGACAGGGGAAGTGAGACCCAGTACTTC.

This chain joins TRBV11-3 and TRBJ2-3; either TRBD1 or TRBD2 may supply D (5 bases each). Germline CDR1 reads SGHNT; CDR2 reads YENEEA. The CDR3 sequence is 17 residues long. Trimming shortened V by 3 bases and J by 6 bases, and 22 bases separated the two germline ends. The CDR3 nucleotides are TGTGCCAGCAGCTTGACGGGGTGGGGGAGTCTCTCGGATACGCAGTATTTT. Its protein is CASSLTGWGSLSDTQYF.

The V and J genes are TRBV7-2 and TRBJ2-7; D call uncertain. Looked up from germline, CDR1 is SGHTA and CDR2 is FQGNSA. V was shortened by 3 bases and J by 1 base, with 7 bases between the two germline ends. This CDR3 is 13 amino acids long. The CDR3 coding sequence is TGTGCCAGCAGCTTTAGGCAGTCCTACGAGCAGTACGTC. Translation: CASSFRQSYEQYV.